This is a list of T cell receptor beta chains from one sample in a study of T cells of healthy individuals. TCRdb reprocessed the 5' RACE reads with MiXCR, giving one entry per CDR3 protein. The sample consists of about 53,000 distinct CDR3 sequences, 14% to 15% of them appearing once. These receptors were taken from a human donor in good health. CDR3s include the opening cysteine and the closing phenylalanine or tryptophan.

v_call	j_call	cdr3_aa
TRBV20-1	TRBJ1-2	CSASRETGGIGYGYTF
TRBV28	TRBJ2-1	CASRPAGARNEQFF
TRBV6-4	TRBJ2-2	CASSKDNTGELFF
TRBV30	TRBJ1-3	CAWSNRAGNTIYF
TRBV12-3/TRBV12-4	TRBJ2-1	CASSSGRYNEQFF
TRBV20-1	TRBJ2-7	CSATSPGEIGYEQYF
TRBV7-9	TRBJ1-2	CASSADAAYGYTF
TRBV5-1	TRBJ2-1	CASSVDGSSYNEQFF
TRBV5-5	TRBJ1-6	CASSRQSSYNSPLHF
TRBV6-2/TRBV6-3	TRBJ2-1	CASWGTDEQFF
TRBV20-1	TRBJ2-7	CSAIIAVSGEQYF
TRBV6-2/TRBV6-3	TRBJ2-2	CASSSGRAGASTGELFF
TRBV6-1	TRBJ2-7	CASSDGTSGTYEQYF
TRBV3-1	TRBJ1-2	CASSPRTGYGYNF
TRBV29-1	TRBJ2-7	CSVEGDLETFPVSYEQYF
TRBV9	TRBJ2-7	CASSVAPGGSGASYEQYF
TRBV6-1	TRBJ2-7	CASSEADPSYEQYF
TRBV4-3	TRBJ2-7	CASSKFMRGSEQYF
TRBV7-9	TRBJ1-5	CASSLGGEFQPQHF
TRBV25-1	TRBJ1-2	CASSGVNQPATGYTF
TRBV20-1	TRBJ2-5	CSARDWTSGRGETQYF
TRBV7-9	TRBJ1-1	CASSRKGPEAFF
TRBV12-3/TRBV12-4	TRBJ1-1	CASSLGDGWKIPEAFF
TRBV11-2	TRBJ2-3	CASSTYRTGFPDTQYF
TRBV2	TRBJ2-2	CASSILAGGTNTGELFF
TRBV12-3/TRBV12-4	TRBJ2-3	CASSFHTDTQYF
TRBV7-2	TRBJ2-3	CASSITWTDTQYF
TRBV6-2/TRBV6-3	TRBJ1-5	CASSEDGLGTQPQHF
TRBV3-1	TRBJ1-4	CASSQEAATNEKLFF
TRBV20-1	TRBJ1-1	CSARPQGFTEAFF
TRBV4-1	TRBJ1-1	CASSPGQGALNTEAFF
TRBV6-5	TRBJ2-2	CASRSARELFF
TRBV29-1	TRBJ2-7	CSVEGGVPYEQYF
TRBV20-1	TRBJ2-3	CSAGIHTDTQYF
TRBV5-1	TRBJ2-1	CASSWTGGGYNEQFF
TRBV29-1	TRBJ2-7	CSVAREHEQYF
TRBV20-1	TRBJ1-1	CSVDAGTVNTEAFF
TRBV30	TRBJ1-1	CAWSVRLPEAFF
TRBV4-2	TRBJ2-1	CASSQDLAGGPRNEQFF
TRBV10-3	TRBJ2-3	CAISDGGVSTDTQYF